The rows below give T cell receptor beta chains drawn from one sample of a study of T cells in Graves' hyperthyroidism and ophthalmopathy. One entry per CDR3 protein, called by TCRdb with MiXCR from the multiplex PCR reads. This sample has just under 750,000 distinct CDR3 sequences; approximately 40% occur once, and the top ten carry approximately 31%. Sequencing was carried out using blood. These receptors all stem from a woman aged 35 to 49 with Graves' hyperthyroidism. CDR3s include the opening cysteine and the closing phenylalanine or tryptophan.

>TRBV7-8
CASSLGLHNEKLFF
>TRBV10-2
CASSYSGGRLAFF
>TRBV15
CATNRGGGQPQHF
>TRBV14
CASSQVGTGGYGGYTF
>TRBV19
CASTSGRTEAFF
>TRBV7-9
CASSLERESYEQYF
>TRBV7-9
CASRLGGETQYF
>TRBV19
CASSIEGPGGNQPQHF
>TRBV7-2
CASSYTGTGKPLHF
>TRBV6-5
CANPPGTSGDNQPQHF
>TRBV7-9
CASSLAVEGAINNQPQHF
>TRBV29-1
CSLRDGYQPQHF
>TRBV20-1
CSAMGRIETQYF
>TRBV9
CASSVVSQPDQPQHF
>TRBV11-2
CTSSSNPDRHNEKLFF
>TRBV7-2
CASSLLPGQGHTEAFF
>TRBV6-2/TRBV6-3
CAGSRTGPYGYTF
>TRBV7-3
CASSLMGGEGQPQYF
>TRBV7-9
CASSPFGGRNTEAFF
>TRBV7-9
CASSFPGQDPNYGYTF
>TRBV10-3
CAINPGQGITDTQYF
>TRBV20-1
CSARGGDWALEQYF
>TRBV10-3
CAISAVNTIYF
>TRBV2
CASTTSGKLPYEQYF
>TRBV25-1
CATRGTGELFF
>TRBV6-4
CASSWVVNTGELFF
>TRBV10-3
CAISRGLQEKLFF
>TRBV24-1
CATSEYSNQPQHF
>TRBV6-6
CASKRTGSPEAFF
>TRBV4-3
CASSQGVITGELFF
>TRBV9
CASSWQGSSRQPQHF
>TRBV7-9
CASSLAPGRFYEQYF
>TRBV10-3
CAIKQGANDYEQYF
>TRBV7-2
CASSLADLRQGASGSTIYF
>TRBV6-6
CASGPFNQPQHF
>TRBV20-1
CSAREAGDQYNEQFF
>TRBV29-1
CSVFADRGEQYF
>TRBV20-1
CSARDPGGLLHHRETQYF
>TRBV10-3
CASMGEVSKGYTF
>TRBV19
CATTESIGNQPQHF
>TRBV9
CASSEGGGNAEAFF
>TRBV11-2
CASSLVSRDGGYTF
>TRBV11-2
CASSSNRRHTEAFF
>TRBV10-3
CASSVGRTEAFF
>TRBV2
CASSADGNTEAFF
>TRBV2
CASSRTGISEKLFF
>TRBV19
CASTPDRTGNTIYF
>TRBV10-3
CAITETPQETQYF
>TRBV7-8
CASSLPGALNSPLHF
>TRBV10-3
CAISDPNRRVASEKLFF
>TRBV7-9
CASSPSRGNEKLFF
>TRBV7-2
CASSSAAGYEQYF
>TRBV7-2
CASSSDRPPNTEAFF